Presented here are 5 T cell receptor beta chains from one specimen sequenced in a study of T cell changes during pregnancy in multiple sclerosis. Assay: immunoSEQ multiplex PCR; the TCRdb copy retains only in-frame clones and omits some. The sample records 45,000 to 55,000 clones, roughly 90% being singletons. This specimen consisted of peripheral blood, obtained in the first trimester of pregnancy. The origin of the receptors is a female donor in good health, enrolled as a control in a pregnancy study.

CDR3 sequence: CASSSSRDRVEKLFF. CDR3 DNA: TGTGCCAGCAGCTCCTCCCGGGACAGGGTTGAAAAACTGTTTTTT. The chain couples TRBV5-4 to TRBJ1-4; TRBD1 agrees at 9 bases. Germline values: CDR1 SGHNT, CDR2 YYREEE (reference sequence). The trim removed 3 bases at V and 7 bases at J, leaving 7 bases unmatched. CDR3 length: 15 residues.

The chain has TRBV7-2 and TRBJ2-5, with D hard to call. There are 14 residues in the CDR3. Germline loops: CDR1 SGHTA, CDR2 FQGNSA. V gave up 1 base and J gave up 4 bases, with 10 bases separating them. CDR3 coding DNA: TGTGCCAGCAGCTTAGGACTGGTGCGAGAGACCCAGTACTTC. It specifies CASSLGLVRETQYF.

V is TRBV13 and J is TRBJ2-1; tentatively, D is TRBD1 (5 bases). Looked up from germline, CDR1 is PRHDT and CDR2 is FYEKMQ (reference sequence). The CDR3 sequence is 14 residues long. V lost 9 bases, J lost 0 bases, and 12 bases lay in between. CDR3 nucleotides: TGTGCCAGTTGTAGCAGGGACTCCTACAATGAGCAGTTCTTC. Translated, it gives CASCSRDSYNEQFF.

This chain links TRBV21-1 with TRBJ2-1; whether TRBD2, the table's D call, matches the DNA was not checked. TRBV21-1 is marked as a pseudogene. This CDR3 is built from 13 residues. CDR3 coding DNA: TGTGCCGTGTTAAGGGACTCTTTCAATGAGCAGTTCTTC. Protein sequence: CAVLRDSFNEQFF.

The CDR3, as DNA: TGTGCCAGCAGTTACTCGAGACCCCCAGGCGATCAGCCCCAGCATTTT. This codes for CASSYSRPPGDQPQHF. This chain connects TRBV6-5 to TRBJ1-5; D is undetermined. Per the germline V gene, CDR1 is MNHEY and CDR2 is SVGAGI. The CDR3 is made up of 16 amino acids. Trimming took off 0 bases at V and 5 bases at J, with 14 bases between the two ends.